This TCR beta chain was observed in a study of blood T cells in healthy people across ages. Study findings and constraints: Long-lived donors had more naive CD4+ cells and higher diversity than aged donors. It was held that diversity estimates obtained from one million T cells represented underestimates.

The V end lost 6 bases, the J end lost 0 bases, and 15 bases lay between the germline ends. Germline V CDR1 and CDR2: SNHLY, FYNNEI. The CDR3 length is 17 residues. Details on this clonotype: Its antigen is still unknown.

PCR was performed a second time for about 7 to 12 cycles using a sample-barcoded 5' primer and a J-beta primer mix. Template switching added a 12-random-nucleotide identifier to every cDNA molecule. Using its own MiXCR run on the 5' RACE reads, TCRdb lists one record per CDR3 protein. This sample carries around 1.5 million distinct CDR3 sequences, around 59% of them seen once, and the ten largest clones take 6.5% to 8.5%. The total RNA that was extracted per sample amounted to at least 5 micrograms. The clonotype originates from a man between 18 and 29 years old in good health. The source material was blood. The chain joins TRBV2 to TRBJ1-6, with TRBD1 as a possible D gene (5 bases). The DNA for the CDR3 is TGTGCCAGCAGCCACCGGACAAAGAGCTCCTATAATTCACCCCTCCACTTT. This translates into CASSHRTKSSYNSPLHF.